This paragraph reports one TCR beta chain. Its antigen has not been determined. There are no base qualities to consult, and no much larger clone falls within one base. The CDR3 regions of human TCRbeta chains were analyzed by immunosequencing. The published analysis was carried out like this. Repertoire TCRs were matched against a reference library of SARS-CoV-2-specific TCRs generated with the MIRA antigen-specificity platform. Breadth was defined as the fraction of unique TCRs that were SARS-CoV-2-associated, and depth was defined as the fraction of total T cells that were SARS-CoV-2-associated. Using the MIRA data, every spike-specific TCR was mapped to the spike region that the TCR reacted to and assigned to either a CD4 or a CD8 class. Log10-transformed breadth and depth values were compared by one-way ANOVA with Sidak's multiple comparisons tests. This is the immuneACCESS table as TCRdb keeps it, with only in-frame sequences that have V and J called. A part of the clones is gone; compared with another copy, unresolved V genes explain less than half, and the rest is unexplained. The D gene and trimming were derived from the DNA, and the V and J assignments and clone size from that table. This sample lists 100,000 to 150,000 clones; approximately 90% were detected once. The top ten constitute about 1% of the sample.

From its cysteine to its phenylalanine, the CDR3 spans 18 amino acids. Left in the record is the CDR3 DNA by itself, 54 bases read in frame from the first base. From a lookup of the germline V gene (reference sequence), CDR1 and CDR2 are LGHDT and YNNKEL. V is pared back by 1 base and J by 3 bases, with 18 bases lying between the germline termini. The time point label corresponds to: about 28 days (+/-7) after the second vaccine dose. AZD1222 recipients with second doses at about 4 weeks or about 12 weeks were pooled, because spike-specific TCR depth and breadth did not differ between schedules. The vaccinee samples were drawn from two UK trials, COV001 and COV002, one of which was a single-blind randomized controlled phase 2/3 trial testing AZD1222 (ChAdOx1 nCoV-19) in healthy adults. For TCRbeta chain sequencing, PBMC samples were collected from trial participants at day 0 and at day 28 after the second dose.

This specimen comes from a study of T cell responses to AZD1222 COVID-19 vaccine (dated by TCRdb to the early 2020s). Background on the whole study: TCR sequencing was performed for some 250 trial participants, of whom about 200 were given two doses of AZD1222 and approximately 26 were given two doses of MenACWY control vaccine. Trial participants were enrolled into age subgroups of 18-55, 56-69 and 70-plus years, which contained around 150, 29 and 61 TCR-sequenced participants, respectively.

Paper-wide results and their limitations: A significant rise in spike-specific TCR breadth and depth was observed after two AZD1222 doses relative to day 0 and relative to MenACWY recipients. Conclusions about previously exposed vaccinees are limited because only six or seven AZD1222 recipients were SARS-CoV-2 seropositive at baseline. Because no day 14 peak-response samples were available, repertoires were characterized only after the peak T cell response. Nearly half of unique spike-specific TCRs reportedly recognized epitopes outside regions mutated in the B.1.351 and B.1.1.7 variants. The 56-69-year group was small, and its depth increase did not reach significance, likely because of low power. Participants were mostly white British, with more females than males. The authors suggested clonal diversity may have been underestimated. The whole spike protein was spanned by vaccine-associated CD4 TCRs, and dominant responses were seen in regions 160-218 and 743-854.

The chain couples TRBV3-1 (or the pseudogene TRBV3-2) to TRBJ2-2, with TRBD2 perhaps the D gene, on 5 matching bases. Sample: peripheral blood, taken 28 days after the second AZD1222 dose. The sequence came from an adult who received the AZD1222 COVID-19 vaccine. The CDR3 region: CASSQAPLSWTYTGELFF. The DNA is as follows: TGTGCCAGCAGCCAAGCTCCCCTTTCGTGGACTTACACCGGGGAGCTGTTTTTT.